Following are 5 T cell receptor beta chains from one sample sequenced in a study of follicular helper T cells after annual influenza vaccination. Clones were read by immunoSEQ multiplex PCR, and TCRdb kept only the in-frame ones, dropping some. The table shows thousands of clones, with roughly 85% occurring only once. Time point defined: 2014-2015 season, pre-vaccination. The source material was CXCR5+ CD38- circulating T follicular helper cells from blood, sampled on the day of influenza vaccination. Regarding subset: circulating Tfh, non-naive CD4+CXCR5+PD-1+ (ICOS+CD38+ or ICOS-CD38-). These receptors were collected from an adult who received the influenza vaccine.

This sequence joins TRBV7-2 and TRBJ1-2; D is perhaps TRBD1 (6 bases). This CDR3 comprises 15 residues. CDR1 and CDR2 (germline): SGHTA, FQGNSA. The ends were cut back, 5 bases at V and 8 bases at J, with 21 bases in the middle. This chain's CDR3 is CASSPLGGELWGYTF. CDR3 bases: TGTGCCAGCAGCCCGCTCGGGGGCGAGTTGTGGGGCTACACCTTC.

The chain has TRBV27 and TRBJ2-7; D is possibly TRBD1 (6 bases). Deletions cut 2 bases from V and 0 bases from J, with 11 bases between. The germline gives CDR1 MNHEY, CDR2 SMNVEV (reference sequence). This CDR3 has 15 residues. The CDR3 protein is CASSLRQDSSYEQYF. The CDR3 DNA is TGTGCCAGCAGTTTACGGCAGGACAGCTCCTACGAGCAGTACTTC.

J is TRBJ2-1 and V is TRBV28; a weak D match, TRBD1 (5 bases). CDR1 is MDHEN, CDR2 SYDVKM, per germline. The V and J ends lost 10 bases and 2 bases respectively, with 18 bases between them. This CDR3 has 15 amino acids. CDR3 nucleotides: TGTGCCAACCAGACCAGGGCCTTCACCTACAATGAGCAGTTCTTC. Translating gives CANQTRAFTYNEQFF.

The chain couples TRBV9 to TRBJ2-7; TRBD2 matches 9 bases. Per the germline V gene, CDR1 is SGDLS and CDR2 is YYNGEE. This CDR3 has 14 residues. The junction had 8 bases not matched to a gene; V was cut back by 4 bases and J by 6 bases. CDR3: CASSPRSSGGEQYF. Written as DNA, the CDR3 is TGTGCCAGCAGCCCGCGTAGTAGCGGGGGCGAGCAGTACTTC.

The chain recombines TRBV28 with TRBJ1-1; a weak D match, TRBD1 (6 bases). The CDR3 length is 15 residues. The V end lost 3 bases, the J end lost 5 bases, and 16 bases lay between the germline ends. Looked up from germline, CDR1 is MDHEN and CDR2 is SYDVKM. This CDR3 reads CASSFPAGASTEAFF. CDR3 nucleotides: TGTGCCAGCAGTTTCCCGGCGGGGGCGAGTACTGAAGCTTTCTTT.